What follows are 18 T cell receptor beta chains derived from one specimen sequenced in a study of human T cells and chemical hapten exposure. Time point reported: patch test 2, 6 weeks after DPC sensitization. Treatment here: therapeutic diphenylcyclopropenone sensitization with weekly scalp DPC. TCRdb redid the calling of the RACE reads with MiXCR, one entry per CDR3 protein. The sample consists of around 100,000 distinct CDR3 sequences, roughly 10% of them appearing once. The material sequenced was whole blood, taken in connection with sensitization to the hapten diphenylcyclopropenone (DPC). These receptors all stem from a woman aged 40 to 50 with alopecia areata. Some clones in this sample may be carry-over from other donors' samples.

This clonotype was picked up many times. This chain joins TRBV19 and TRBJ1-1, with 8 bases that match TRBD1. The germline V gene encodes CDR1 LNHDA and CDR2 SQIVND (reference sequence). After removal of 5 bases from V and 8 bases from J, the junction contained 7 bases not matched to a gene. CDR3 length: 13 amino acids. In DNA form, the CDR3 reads TGTGCCAGTAGTTGGCAGGGGGCAGGAGAAGCTTTCTTT. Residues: CASSWQGAGEAFF.

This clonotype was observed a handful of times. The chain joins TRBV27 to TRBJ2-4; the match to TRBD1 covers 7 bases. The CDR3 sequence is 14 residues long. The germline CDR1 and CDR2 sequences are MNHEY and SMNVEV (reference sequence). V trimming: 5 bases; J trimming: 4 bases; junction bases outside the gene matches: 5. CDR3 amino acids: CASSARDRKNIQYF. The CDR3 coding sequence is TGTGCCAGCAGTGCCCGGGACAGAAAAAACATTCAGTACTTC.

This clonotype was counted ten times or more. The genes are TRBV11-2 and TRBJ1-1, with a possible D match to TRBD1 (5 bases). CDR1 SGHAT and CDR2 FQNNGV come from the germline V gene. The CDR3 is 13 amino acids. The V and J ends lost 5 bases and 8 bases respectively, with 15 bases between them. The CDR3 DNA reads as TGTGCCAGCAGCCCCCGGGGCCCCCGGGAAGCTTTCTTT. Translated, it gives CASSPRGPREAFF.

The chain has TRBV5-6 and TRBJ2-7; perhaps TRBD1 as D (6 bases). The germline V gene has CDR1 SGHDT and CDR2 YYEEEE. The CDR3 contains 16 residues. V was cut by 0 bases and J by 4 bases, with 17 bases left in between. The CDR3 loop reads CASSLVASSGAYEQYF. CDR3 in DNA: TGTGCCAGCAGCTTGGTAGCCAGCTCAGGGGCATACGAGCAGTACTTC.

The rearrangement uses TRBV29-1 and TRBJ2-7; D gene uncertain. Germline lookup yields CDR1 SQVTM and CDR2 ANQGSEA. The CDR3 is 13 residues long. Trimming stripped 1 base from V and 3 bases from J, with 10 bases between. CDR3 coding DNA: TGCAGCGTTGAAGTTAGGGATAGCTACGAGCAGTACTTC. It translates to CSVEVRDSYEQYF.

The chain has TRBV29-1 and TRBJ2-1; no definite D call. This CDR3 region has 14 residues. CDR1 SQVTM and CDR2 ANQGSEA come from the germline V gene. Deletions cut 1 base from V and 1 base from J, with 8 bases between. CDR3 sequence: CSVEGSESYNEQFF. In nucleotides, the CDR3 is TGCAGCGTTGAAGGATCGGAGTCCTACAATGAGCAGTTCTTC.

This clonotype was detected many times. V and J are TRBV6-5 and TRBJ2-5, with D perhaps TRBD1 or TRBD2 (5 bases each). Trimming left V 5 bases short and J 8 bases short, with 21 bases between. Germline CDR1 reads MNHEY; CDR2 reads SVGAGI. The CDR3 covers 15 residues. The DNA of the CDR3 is TGTGCCAGCAGTCGCCTCTCCCTCGGGGCCAACACCCAGTACTTC. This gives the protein CASSRLSLGANTQYF.

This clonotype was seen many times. The DNA for the CDR3 is TGCGCCAGCAGTCACCTCGAGGACAGGGAAGATTCTACTGACGAGCAGTACTTC. Residues: CASSHLEDREDSTDEQYF. This chain links TRBV23-1 with TRBJ2-7; 8 bases agree with TRBD1. TRBV23-1 is annotated as an ORF whose role is uncertain. The CDR3 covers 18 residues. With V trimmed by 3 bases and J by 5 bases, 18 bases remained unmatched.

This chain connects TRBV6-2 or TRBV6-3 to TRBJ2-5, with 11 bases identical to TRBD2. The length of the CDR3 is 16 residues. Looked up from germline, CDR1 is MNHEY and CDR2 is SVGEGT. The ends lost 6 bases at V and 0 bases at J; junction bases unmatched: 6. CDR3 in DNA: TGTGCCAGCAGGAGCCTACTAGCGGGGGACCAAGAGACCCAGTACTTC. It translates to CASRSLLAGDQETQYF.

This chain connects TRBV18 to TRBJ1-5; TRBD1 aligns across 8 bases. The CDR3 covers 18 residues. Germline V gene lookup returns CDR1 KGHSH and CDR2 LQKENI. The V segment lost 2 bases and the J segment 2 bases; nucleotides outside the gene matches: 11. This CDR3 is CASSPRTGWQRGNQPQHF. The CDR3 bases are TGTGCCAGCTCACCAAGGACAGGGTGGCAGAGGGGCAATCAGCCCCAGCATTTT.

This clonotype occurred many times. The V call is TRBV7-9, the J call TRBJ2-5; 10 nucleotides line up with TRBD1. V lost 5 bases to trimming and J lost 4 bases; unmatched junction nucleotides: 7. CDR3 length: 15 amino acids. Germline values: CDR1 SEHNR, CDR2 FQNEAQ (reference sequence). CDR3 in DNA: TGTGCCAGCAGCCGAGGACAGGGGGGAGGAGAGACCCAGTACTTC. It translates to CASSRGQGGGETQYF.

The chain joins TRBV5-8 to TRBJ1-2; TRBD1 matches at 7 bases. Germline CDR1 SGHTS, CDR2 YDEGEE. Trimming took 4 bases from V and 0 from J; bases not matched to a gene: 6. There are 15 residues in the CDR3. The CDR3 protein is CASSTGQRANYGYTF. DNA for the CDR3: TGTGCCAGCAGCACGGGACAGCGAGCTAACTATGGCTACACCTTC.

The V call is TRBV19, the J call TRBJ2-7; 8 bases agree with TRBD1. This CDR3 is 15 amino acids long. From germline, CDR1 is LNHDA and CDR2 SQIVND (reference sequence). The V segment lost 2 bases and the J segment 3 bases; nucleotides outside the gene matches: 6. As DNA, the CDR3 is TGTGCCAGTAGTATACCCGGACAGGGAGTCTACGAGCAGTACTTC. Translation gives CASSIPGQGVYEQYF.

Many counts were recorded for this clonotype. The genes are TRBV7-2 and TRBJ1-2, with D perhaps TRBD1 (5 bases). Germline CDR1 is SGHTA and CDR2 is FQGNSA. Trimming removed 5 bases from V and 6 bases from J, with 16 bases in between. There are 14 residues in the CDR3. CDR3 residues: CASSPGGPSDGYTF. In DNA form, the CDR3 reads TGTGCCAGCAGCCCGGGGGGACCCTCTGATGGCTACACCTTC.

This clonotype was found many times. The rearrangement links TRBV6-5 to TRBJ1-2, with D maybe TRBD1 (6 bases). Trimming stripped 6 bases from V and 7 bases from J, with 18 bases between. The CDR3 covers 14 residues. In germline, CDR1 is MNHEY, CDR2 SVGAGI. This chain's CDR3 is CASSTQGGGSGYTF. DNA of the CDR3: TGTGCCAGCAGCACCCAAGGAGGGGGAAGTGGCTACACCTTC.

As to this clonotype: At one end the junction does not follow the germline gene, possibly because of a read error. CDR3 sequence (DNA): TGTGCCCGGAGTGTACCTTTCGGGACAGCCGACTACGAGCAGTACTTC. Translating it yields CARSVPFGTADYEQYF. This chain links TRBV30 with TRBJ2-7, with 7 bases aligning to TRBD1. The CDR3 runs 16 residues. The germline V gene encodes CDR1 GTSNPN and CDR2 SVGIG (reference sequence).

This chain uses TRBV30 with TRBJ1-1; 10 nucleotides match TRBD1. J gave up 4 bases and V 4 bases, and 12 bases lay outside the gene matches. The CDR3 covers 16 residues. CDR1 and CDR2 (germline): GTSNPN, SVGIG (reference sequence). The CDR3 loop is CAWTPAPWDRGTEAFF. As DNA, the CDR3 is TGTGCCTGGACCCCCGCCCCATGGGACAGGGGCACTGAAGCTTTCTTT.

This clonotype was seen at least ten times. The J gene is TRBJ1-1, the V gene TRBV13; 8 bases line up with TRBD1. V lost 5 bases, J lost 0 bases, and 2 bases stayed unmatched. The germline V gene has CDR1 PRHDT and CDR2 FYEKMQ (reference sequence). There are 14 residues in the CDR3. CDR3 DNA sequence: TGTGCCAGCAGCCTGACAGGGGTGAACACTGAAGCTTTCTTT. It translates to CASSLTGVNTEAFF.